These T cell receptor beta chains were read from a single sample in a study of cytomegalovirus exposure and HLA in healthy donors. Here immunoSEQ multiplex PCR was the method, and the copy in TCRdb shows in-frame clones only, minus some. Seen in this sample are over 100,000 clones; the ten most common clones hold 6.5% to 7%. Sequencing input: PBMCs. These receptors all stem from a man aged 35 to 55 in good health and CMV-seropositive. Each CDR3 is given with its conserved first and last residue. D genes are given only for firm matches.

TRBV28,TRBD2,TRBJ2-3,CASSLVAGTDTQYF,TGTGCCAGCAGTTTAGTAGCGGGAACAGATACGCAGTATTTT
TRBV10-3,TRBD2,TRBJ2-5,CAISRQLTSGLAGETQYF,TGTGCCATCAGCCGACAACTAACCTCGGGACTAGCGGGAGAGACCCAGTACTTC
TRBV5-1,.,TRBJ2-5,CASSLVRVLQETQYF,TGCGCCAGCAGCTTGGTCAGGGTCCTACAAGAGACCCAGTACTTC
TRBV7-8,TRBD2,TRBJ2-5,CASCLPSGSLNQETQYF,TGTGCCAGCTGTCTACCTAGCGGGAGCCTCAACCAAGAGACCCAGTACTTC
TRBV2,.,TRBJ2-7,CASSAFTESYEQYF,TGTGCCAGCAGTGCTTTTACAGAATCCTACGAGCAGTACTTC
TRBV19,TRBD1,TRBJ1-4,CASSMTGQPTNEKLFF,TGTGCCAGTAGTATGACGGGACAGCCAACTAATGAAAAACTGTTTTTT
TRBV30,TRBD1,TRBJ2-7,CALGQDDEQYF,TGTGCCTTGGGACAGGACGACGAGCAGTACTTC
TRBV27,.,TRBJ1-1,CASFSGGLEAFF,TGTGCCAGTTTTTCTGGGGGACTTGAAGCTTTCTTT
TRBV9,TRBD1,TRBJ1-2,CASSASTGEAYGYTF,TGTGCCAGCAGCGCCTCGACAGGGGAGGCGTATGGCTACACCTTC
TRBV18,.,TRBJ2-3,CASSPPSARTDTQYF,TGTGCCAGCTCACCACCATCAGCGCGCACAGATACGCAGTATTTT
TRBV7-2,TRBD1,TRBJ1-2,CASSLENRRGQGAVHGYTF,TGTGCCAGCAGCTTAGAGAATCGGCGGGGACAGGGGGCTGTTCATGGCTACACCTTC
TRBV28,TRBD1,TRBJ1-1,CATKGTAKITEAFF,TGTGCCACCAAGGGGACAGCGAAAATCACTGAAGCTTTCTTT
TRBV7-8,.,TRBJ2-1,CASSSTGFPVYNEQFF,TGTGCCAGCAGCTCTACAGGGTTTCCCGTATACAATGAGCAGTTCTTC
TRBV7-9,TRBD2,TRBJ2-5,CASRFPGREGQETQYF,TGTGCCAGCAGATTCCCGGGTAGGGAGGGCCAAGAGACCCAGTACTTC
TRBV19,.,TRBJ1-5,CASHLGLDNQPQHF,TGTGCCAGCCACCTCGGACTTGACAATCAGCCCCAGCATTTT
TRBV28,.,TRBJ2-2,CASSLSTGRLNTGELFF,TGTGCCAGCAGTTTATCGACAGGAAGGCTGAACACCGGGGAGCTGTTTTTT
TRBV6-4,TRBD2,TRBJ2-1,CASSEATGGVYNEQFF,TGTGCCAGCAGTGAAGCTACCGGGGGGGTTTACAATGAGCAGTTCTTC
TRBV7-9,TRBD1,TRBJ2-1,CASSFRDRGYNEQFF,TGTGCCAGCAGCTTTCGGGACAGGGGTTACAATGAGCAGTTCTTC
TRBV4-1,TRBD2,TRBJ2-1,CASRHEGLATNEQFF,TGCGCCAGCAGGCATGAGGGACTAGCCACAAATGAGCAGTTCTTC
TRBV7-9,.,TRBJ2-1,CASTDPAESYNEQFF,TGTGCCAGCACCGACCCAGCGGAGTCCTACAATGAGCAGTTCTTC
TRBV6-5,TRBD1,TRBJ1-1,CASSNGQGMNTEAFF,TGTGCCAGCAGTAACGGACAGGGGATGAACACTGAAGCTTTCTTT
TRBV7-7,.,TRBJ2-1,CASSWGLETGGEQFF,TGTGCCAGCAGCTGGGGACTGGAAACCGGAGGTGAGCAGTTCTTC
TRBV30,.,TRBJ2-1,CAWNLAYNEQFF,TGTGCCTGGAATCTAGCGTACAATGAGCAGTTCTTC
TRBV6-1,.,TRBJ2-1,CASNRDPSSNEQFF,TGTGCCAGCAATCGGGATCCGTCCTCCAATGAGCAGTTCTTC
TRBV7-9,.,TRBJ2-5,CASSLSQTAQETQYF,TGTGCCAGCAGCTTATCCCAGACAGCGCAAGAGACCCAGTACTTC
TRBV5-1,TRBD1,TRBJ1-6,CASRPGTDNSPLHF,TGCGCCAGCAGGCCCGGGACAGACAATTCACCCCTCCACTTT
TRBV19,TRBD1,TRBJ1-1,CASSTQGGGTEAFF,TGTGCCAGTAGTACTCAGGGGGGAGGCACTGAAGCTTTCTTT
TRBV13,.,TRBJ2-6,CASSEALSGANVLTF,TGTGCCAGCAGCGAGGCCCTCTCTGGGGCCAACGTCCTGACTTTC
TRBV28,TRBD2,TRBJ2-7,CASTGLAAHEQYF,TGTGCCAGCACAGGTCTAGCGGCCCACGAGCAGTACTTC
TRBV9,TRBD1,TRBJ1-2,CASSVVGPGQARGGYTF,TGTGCCAGCAGCGTAGTAGGTCCGGGACAGGCTCGTGGTGGCTACACCTTC
TRBV2,TRBD1,TRBJ2-7,CASITGASYEQYF,TGTGCCAGCATAACAGGGGCCTCCTACGAGCAGTACTTC
TRBV19,.,TRBJ2-1,CASSSLASYHSGEQFF,TGTGCCAGTAGTAGTCTAGCGAGTTATCATTCGGGTGAGCAGTTCTTC
TRBV5-1,.,TRBJ1-1,CASSRGTFTAAEAFF,TGCGCCAGCAGCAGAGGGACATTCACAGCCGCTGAAGCTTTCTTT
TRBV5-4,TRBD1,TRBJ1-4,CASSLDPGQYEKLFF,TGTGCCAGCAGCTTGGATCCGGGACAGTATGAAAAACTGTTTTTT
TRBV2,.,TRBJ1-3,CASSAAGRSGNTIYF,TGTGCCAGCAGTGCGGCAGGCCGCTCTGGAAACACCATATATTTT
TRBV28,TRBD1,TRBJ1-2,CASSYPGGQGYGYTF,TGTGCCAGCAGTTATCCAGGGGGACAGGGATATGGCTACACCTTC
TRBV4-2,TRBD2,TRBJ2-1,CASSQVSGRDNNEQFF,TGTGCCAGCAGCCAGGTTAGCGGGAGGGATAACAATGAGCAGTTCTTC
TRBV2,.,TRBJ1-5,CASSEDRPGGNQPQHF,TGTGCCAGCAGTGAAGATCGACCAGGGGGCAATCAGCCCCAGCATTTT
TRBV5-6,TRBD1,TRBJ2-7,CASSLSGGYEQYF,TGTGCCAGCAGCCTGTCAGGGGGTTACGAGCAGTACTTC
TRBV29-1,TRBD1,TRBJ2-7,CSGLTGGAAAYEQYF,TGCAGCGGCCTGACAGGGGGCGCGGCGGCCTACGAGCAGTACTTC
TRBV27,.,TRBJ2-1,CASSTRQGLGEQFF,TGTGCCAGCAGTACACGTCAGGGGCTGGGTGAGCAGTTCTTC
TRBV19,TRBD2,TRBJ2-1,CASRGTSGYNEQFF,TGTGCCAGTAGGGGGACTAGCGGGTACAATGAGCAGTTCTTC
TRBV28,.,TRBJ1-1,CASSLYGHSPFF,TGTGCCAGCAGTTTATATGGGCACTCTCCTTTCTTT
TRBV9,TRBD2,TRBJ2-2,CASSVKTGLAGANTGELFF,TGTGCCAGCAGCGTGAAAACGGGACTAGCGGGAGCGAACACCGGGGAGCTGTTTTTT
TRBV19,TRBD2,TRBJ2-2,CASSMPGLPRSNTGELFF,TGTGCCAGTAGTATGCCGGGACTACCAAGGTCGAACACCGGGGAGCTGTTTTTT
TRBV25-1,TRBD2,TRBJ2-3,CASSEAGLAGVKDTQYF,TGTGCCAGCAGTGAGGCGGGACTAGCGGGAGTTAAAGATACGCAGTATTTT
TRBV28,.,TRBJ2-1,CASLSDRYNEQFF,TGTGCCAGCCTTTCCGACAGGTACAATGAGCAGTTCTTC
TRBV28,.,TRBJ2-7,CASRWQDTGYYEQYF,TGTGCCAGCAGATGGCAGGACACAGGTTACTACGAGCAGTACTTC
TRBV28,.,TRBJ1-1,CASSSVNTEAFF,TGTGCCAGCAGTTCAGTGAACACTGAAGCTTTCTTT
TRBV30,TRBD1,TRBJ2-7,CAWGEGTGGYEQYF,TGTGCCTGGGGGGAAGGGACAGGGGGTTACGAGCAGTACTTC
TRBV6-1,.,TRBJ1-5,CASVRGDQPQHF,TGTGCCAGCGTTAGGGGCGATCAGCCCCAGCATTTT
TRBV7-9,TRBD2,TRBJ2-3,CASSLGGRGDTQYF,TGTGCCAGCAGCTTAGGCGGGAGAGGGGATACGCAGTATTTT
TRBV15,.,TRBJ2-2,CATSRRGTGELFF,TGTGCCACCAGCAGGAGGGGGACCGGGGAGCTGTTTTTT
TRBV6-1,.,TRBJ1-2,CASNEQGWNGYTF,TGTGCCAGCAACGAACAGGGCTGGAATGGCTACACCTTC
TRBV29-1,.,TRBJ2-6,CSVDARADDSGANVLTF,TGCAGCGTTGACGCCAGGGCCGATGACTCTGGGGCCAACGTCCTGACTTTC
TRBV30,TRBD2,TRBJ2-7,CAWSVGLRSSYEQYF,TGTGCCTGGAGTGTGGGACTAAGGAGCTCCTACGAGCAGTACTTC
TRBV5-1,.,TRBJ2-7,CASSRGWGQPYEQYF,TGCGCCAGCAGCCGAGGGTGGGGGCAACCCTACGAGCAGTACTTC
TRBV2,TRBD1,TRBJ2-3,CASSGQGLVTDTQYF,TGTGCCAGCAGCGGACAGGGGCTAGTCACAGATACGCAGTATTTT
TRBV5-4,TRBD1,TRBJ2-2,CASSFSLQNQGAGGELFF,TGTGCCAGCAGCTTTTCGCTCCAAAATCAGGGGGCAGGCGGGGAGCTGTTTTTT
TRBV28,.,TRBJ1-1,CASSIPRTATEAFF,TGTGCCAGCAGTATACCTCGGACAGCCACTGAAGCTTTCTTT